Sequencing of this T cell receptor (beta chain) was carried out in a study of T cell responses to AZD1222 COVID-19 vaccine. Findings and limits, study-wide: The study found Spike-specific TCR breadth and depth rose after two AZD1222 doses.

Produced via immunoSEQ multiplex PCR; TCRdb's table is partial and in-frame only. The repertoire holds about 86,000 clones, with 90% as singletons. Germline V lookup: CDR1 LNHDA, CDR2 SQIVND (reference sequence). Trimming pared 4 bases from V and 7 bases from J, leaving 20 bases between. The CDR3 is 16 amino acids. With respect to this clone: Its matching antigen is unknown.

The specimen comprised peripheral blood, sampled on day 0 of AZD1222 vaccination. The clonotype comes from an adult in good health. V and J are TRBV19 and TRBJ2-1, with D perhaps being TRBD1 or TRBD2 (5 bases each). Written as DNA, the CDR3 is TGTGCCAGTAGTACCAGACCCGGGACGGTGGGGAATGAGCAGTTCTTC. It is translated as CASSTRPGTVGNEQFF.